The next 9 T cell receptor beta chains were all read from a single sample in a study of blood T cell repertoires in COVID-19. Sequencing was performed with immunoSEQ multiplex PCR; in TCRdb, only in-frame clones are kept and a portion is missing. The table lists approximately 300,000 clones, around 89% of them singletons, with approximately 0.98% in the top ten. Sample: peripheral blood. These TCRs come from a woman in her forties with COVID-19, enrolled during active disease.

The chain combines TRBV6-5 with TRBJ1-2, with D perhaps matching TRBD1 (6 bases). The CDR3 extends over 15 amino acids. Trimming took off 5 bases at V and 8 bases at J, with 21 bases between the two ends. The germline CDR1 and CDR2 sequences are MNHEY and SVGAGI. The CDR3 region is CASSQRGGSVDGYTF. The CDR3, as DNA: TGTGCCAGCAGTCAAAGAGGGGGATCCGTGGACGGCTACACCTTC.

This chain uses TRBV27 with TRBJ2-5, with TRBD1 as a possible D gene (6 bases). Germline V CDR1 and CDR2: MNHEY, SMNVEV (reference sequence). This CDR3 contains 15 residues. Trimming removed 6 bases at V and 0 bases at J, with 14 bases between. The CDR3 sequence is CASRPQQGHQETQYF. The CDR3 DNA follows: TGTGCCAGCAGGCCCCAACAGGGCCACCAAGAGACCCAGTACTTC.

V is TRBV27 and J is TRBJ1-5; D call uncertain. Looked up from germline, CDR1 is MNHEY and CDR2 is SMNVEV (reference sequence). This CDR3 contains 14 residues. Trimming pared 7 bases from V and 7 bases from J, leaving 17 bases between. In DNA form, the CDR3 reads TGTGCCAGCAATAAGGACCGTTCGGGACAGCCCCAGCATTTT. Protein product: CASNKDRSGQPQHF.

The chain employs TRBV6-2 or TRBV6-3 and TRBJ2-1; 13 bases fit TRBD2. Trimming cost V 4 bases and J 7 bases; bases outside gene matches: 1. This CDR3 contains 14 residues. CDR1 and CDR2 (germline): MNHEY, SVGEGT. CDR3 DNA: TGTGCCAGCAGTTGGGGACTAGCGGGGAATGAGCAGTTCTTC. It is translated as CASSWGLAGNEQFF.

V usage is TRBV7-8 and J usage is TRBJ2-3, with 13 bases fitting TRBD2. Germline V gene sequence: CDR1 SGHVS, CDR2 FQNEAQ. The V segment lost 5 bases and the J segment 6 bases; nucleotides outside the gene matches: 8. The CDR3 runs to 16 residues. CDR3: CASSRQGTSGEDTQYF. DNA for the CDR3: TGTGCCAGCAGCCGGCAGGGGACTAGCGGGGAGGATACGCAGTATTTT.

V usage is TRBV7-8 and J usage is TRBJ1-6; D is undetermined. CDR3 length: 16 amino acids. Germline CDR1 is SGHVS and CDR2 is FQNEAQ. Trimming left V 1 base short and J 0 bases short, with 7 bases between. CDR3 sequence reads: CASSLVRGSYNSPLHF. DNA for the CDR3: TGTGCCAGCAGCTTAGTTAGAGGCTCCTATAATTCACCCCTCCACTTT.

The rearrangement uses TRBV9 and TRBJ2-1, with 8 bases identical to TRBD2. The trim removed 4 bases at V and 5 bases at J, leaving 11 bases unmatched. Per the germline V gene, CDR1 is SGDLS and CDR2 is YYNGEE. CDR3 length equals 16 residues. The CDR3 here is CASSTRRTGGHNEQFF. In nucleotides, the CDR3 is TGTGCCAGCAGCACCAGACGGACGGGAGGGCACAATGAGCAGTTCTTC.

The table lists this clone with a count of one. Other nucleotide sequences in the sample specify the same CDR3. The chain uses TRBV28 and TRBJ1-3; D perhaps matches TRBD1 (6 bases). Trimming removed 4 bases from V and 1 base from J, with 8 bases in between. Germline CDR1 reads MDHEN; CDR2 reads SYDVKM. The CDR3 is made up of 14 amino acids. CDR3 DNA sequence: TGTGCCAGCAGTTCAGGGGATTCTGGAAACACCATATATTTT. Encoded protein: CASSSGDSGNTIYF.

The rearrangement joins TRBV27 to TRBJ2-2; TRBD1 agrees at 7 bases. J lost 7 bases, V lost 8 bases, and 13 bases had no gene match. The length of the CDR3 is 15 residues. Germline CDR1 is MNHEY and CDR2 is SMNVEV (reference sequence). The CDR3 protein is CASRTGARTGGELFF. The CDR3, as DNA: TGTGCCAGCCGTACAGGGGCCCGAACAGGCGGGGAGCTGTTTTTT.